A single sample gave rise to the 8 T cell receptor beta chains below, sequenced in a study of blood T cells in healthy people across ages. Using a J-beta primer mix together with a sample-barcoded 5' primer, a second PCR was run for roughly 6 to 11 cycles. One entry per CDR3 protein, called by TCRdb with MiXCR from the 5' RACE reads. Altogether approximately 900,000 distinct CDR3 sequences are present, around 29% being singletons, with the ten largest covering roughly a tenth. These data were likewise used in another study, on T cells of mothers and their children.

Source material: blood. Receptors were obtained from a woman between 40 and 55 years old in good health.

As regards this clonotype: A much larger clone lies one base from this, so it may be a read error. The chain couples TRBV7-9 to TRBJ2-7; 14 bases align to TRBD2. Germline loops: CDR1 SEHNR, CDR2 FQNEAQ (reference sequence). The CDR3 runs 18 residues. CDR3 DNA sequence: TGTGCCAGCGGCTTAGAGTCTTATGGGACTAGCGGGGGCAATGAGCAGTACTTC. Its translation: CASGLESYGTSGGNEQYF.

The V call is TRBV2, the J call TRBJ1-1; possible D gene TRBD1, 5 bases. The CDR3 spans 14 residues. Germline V gives CDR1 SNHLY, CDR2 FYNNEI. Trimming stripped 4 bases from V and 3 bases from J, with 12 bases between. CDR3: CASSVGEWDTEAFF. The CDR3 DNA reads TGTGCCAGCAGTGTAGGGGAATGGGACACTGAAGCTTTCTTT.

V and J are TRBV7-9 and TRBJ2-7; D call uncertain. The length of the CDR3 is 15 residues. Trimming shortened V by 2 bases and J by 5 bases, and 16 bases separated the two germline ends. Looked up from germline, CDR1 is SEHNR and CDR2 is FQNEAQ (reference sequence). CDR3 sequence reads: CASSLRASLPDEQYF. The CDR3 region has the DNA TGTGCCAGCAGCTTACGAGCCAGCCTGCCGGACGAGCAGTACTTC.

The rearrangement joins TRBV7-8 to TRBJ2-4; D is unclear. The germline gives CDR1 SGHVS, CDR2 FQNEAQ. V lost 1 base, J lost 3 bases, and 13 bases lay in between. The CDR3 is 16 residues long. CDR3 DNA sequence: TGTGCCAGCAGCTTAGACGGTGACACCATCAAAAACATTCAGTACTTC. It translates to CASSLDGDTIKNIQYF.

This clonotype was detected only a few times. The rearrangement uses TRBV6-1 and TRBJ2-7; TRBD1 aligns across 8 bases. Germline V gene data show CDR1 as MNHNS and CDR2 as SASEGT. CDR3 length: 15 residues. Trimming cost V 2 bases and J 6 bases; bases outside gene matches: 9. In nucleotides, the CDR3 is TGTGCCAGCAGTGAAACCCAGGGGGCGGGTTTCGAGCAGTACTTC. Its translation is CASSETQGAGFEQYF.

J is TRBJ2-3 and V is TRBV11-2; a weak D match, TRBD2 (7 bases). V lost 6 bases to trimming and J lost 0 bases, with 19 bases between them. The germline V gene encodes CDR1 SGHAT and CDR2 FQNNGV. The CDR3 is 17 amino acids. The CDR3: CASRQGRASGSTDTQYF. The CDR3 region has the DNA TGTGCCAGCAGACAGGGTCGGGCTAGCGGCAGCACAGATACGCAGTATTTT.

The chain joins TRBV10-2 to TRBJ2-1; maybe TRBD2 (7 bases). This CDR3 has 13 amino acids. The V gene lost 10 bases and the J gene lost 5 bases, with 15 bases spanning the gap. The germline V gene has CDR1 WSHSY and CDR2 SAAADI. CDR3 residues: CAIARGPNNEQFF. The CDR3 bases are TGCGCCATCGCGCGGGGGCCTAACAATGAGCAGTTCTTC.

The chain recombines TRBV12-3 or TRBV12-4 with TRBJ2-4; 9 bases map to TRBD1. Gene TRBJ2-7 matches the end of the DNA better, so the J call may be wrong. The CDR3 sequence is 14 residues long. In DNA form, the CDR3 reads TGTGCCAGCAGTGCTGGACAGGGGATCCACGAGCAGTACTTC. Translating gives CASSAGQGIHEQYF.